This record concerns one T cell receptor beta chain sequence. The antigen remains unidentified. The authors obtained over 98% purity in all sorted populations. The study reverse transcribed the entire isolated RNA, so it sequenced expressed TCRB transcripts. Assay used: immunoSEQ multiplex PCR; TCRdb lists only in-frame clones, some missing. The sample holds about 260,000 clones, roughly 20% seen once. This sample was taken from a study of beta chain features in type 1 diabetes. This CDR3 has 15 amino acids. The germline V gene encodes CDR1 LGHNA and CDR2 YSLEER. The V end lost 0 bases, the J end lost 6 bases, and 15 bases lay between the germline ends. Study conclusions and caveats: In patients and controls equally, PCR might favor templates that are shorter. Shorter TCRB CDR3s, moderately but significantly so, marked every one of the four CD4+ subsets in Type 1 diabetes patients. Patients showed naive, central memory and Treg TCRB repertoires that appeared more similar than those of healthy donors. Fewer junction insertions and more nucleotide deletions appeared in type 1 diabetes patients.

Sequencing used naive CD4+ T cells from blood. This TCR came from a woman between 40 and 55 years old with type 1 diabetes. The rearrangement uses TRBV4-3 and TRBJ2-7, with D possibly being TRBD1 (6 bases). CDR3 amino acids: CASSQEPHRAAEQYF. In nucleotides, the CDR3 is TGCGCCAGCAGCCAAGAGCCGCACAGGGCAGCCGAGCAGTACTTC.